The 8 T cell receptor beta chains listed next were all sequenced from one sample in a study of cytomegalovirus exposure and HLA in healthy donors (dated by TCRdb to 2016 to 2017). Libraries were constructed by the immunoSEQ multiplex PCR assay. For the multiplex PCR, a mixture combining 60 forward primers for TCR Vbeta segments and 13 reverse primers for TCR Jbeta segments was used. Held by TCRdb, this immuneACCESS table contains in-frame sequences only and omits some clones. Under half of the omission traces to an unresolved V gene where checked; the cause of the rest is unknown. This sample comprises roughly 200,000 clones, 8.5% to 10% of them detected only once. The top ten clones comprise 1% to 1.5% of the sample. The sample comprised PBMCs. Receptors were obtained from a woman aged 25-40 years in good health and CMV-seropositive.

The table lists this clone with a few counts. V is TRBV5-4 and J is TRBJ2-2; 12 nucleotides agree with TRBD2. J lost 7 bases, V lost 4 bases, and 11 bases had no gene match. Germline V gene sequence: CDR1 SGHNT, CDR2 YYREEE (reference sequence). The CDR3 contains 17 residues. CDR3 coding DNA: TGTGCCAGCAGCCCTCACGCGGCTAGCGGGAGGGTCGGGGAGCTGTTTTTT. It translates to CASSPHAASGRVGELFF.

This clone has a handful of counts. In DNA, the CDR3 is TGTGCCAGCAGCTTAGCGGGCAGTCAGGAAAAACTGTTTTTT. It specifies CASSLAGSQEKLFF. The chain uses TRBV7-9 and TRBJ1-4; unclear D gene. Germline values: CDR1 SEHNR, CDR2 FQNEAQ (reference sequence). The CDR3 loop spans 14 amino acids. V was shortened by 0 bases and J by 8 bases, with 10 bases between the two germline ends.

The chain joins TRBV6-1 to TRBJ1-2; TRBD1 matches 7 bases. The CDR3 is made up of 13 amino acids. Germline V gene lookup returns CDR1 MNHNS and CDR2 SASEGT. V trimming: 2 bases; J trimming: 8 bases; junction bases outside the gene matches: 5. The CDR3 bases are TGTGCCAGCAGTGAAAAGGGGGCAGAAGGCTACACCTTC. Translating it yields CASSEKGAEGYTF.

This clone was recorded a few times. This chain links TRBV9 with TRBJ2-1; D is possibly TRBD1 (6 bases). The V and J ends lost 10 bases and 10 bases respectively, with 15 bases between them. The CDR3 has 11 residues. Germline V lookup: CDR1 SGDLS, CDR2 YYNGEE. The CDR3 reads CARQRGFEQFF. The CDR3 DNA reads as TGTGCCCGTCAAAGGGGGTTCGAGCAGTTCTTC.

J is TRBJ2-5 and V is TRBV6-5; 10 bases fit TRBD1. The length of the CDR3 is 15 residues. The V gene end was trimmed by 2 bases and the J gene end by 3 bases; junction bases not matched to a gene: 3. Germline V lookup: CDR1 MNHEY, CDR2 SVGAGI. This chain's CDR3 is CASSYQGQGKETQYF. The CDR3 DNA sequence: TGTGCCAGCAGTTACCAGGGACAGGGGAAAGAGACCCAGTACTTC.

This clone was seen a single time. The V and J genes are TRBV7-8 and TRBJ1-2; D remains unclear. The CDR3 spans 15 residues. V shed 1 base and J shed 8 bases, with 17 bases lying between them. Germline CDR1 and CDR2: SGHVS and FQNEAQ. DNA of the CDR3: TGTGCCAGCAGCTTAGTATCATCGGAGATAGGAGGCTACACCTTC. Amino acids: CASSLVSSEIGGYTF.

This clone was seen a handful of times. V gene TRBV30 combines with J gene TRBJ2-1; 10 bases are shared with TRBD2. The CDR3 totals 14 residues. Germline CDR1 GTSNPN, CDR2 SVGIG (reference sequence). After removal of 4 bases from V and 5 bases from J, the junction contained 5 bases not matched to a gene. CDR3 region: CAWTPSGSHNEQFF. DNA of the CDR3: TGTGCCTGGACTCCTAGCGGGAGTCACAATGAGCAGTTCTTC.

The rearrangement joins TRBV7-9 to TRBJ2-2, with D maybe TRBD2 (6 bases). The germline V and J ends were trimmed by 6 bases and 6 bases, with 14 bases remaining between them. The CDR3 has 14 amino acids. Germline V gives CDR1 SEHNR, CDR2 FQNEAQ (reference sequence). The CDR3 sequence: CASSGGTTAGELFF. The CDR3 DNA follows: TGTGCCAGCAGTGGAGGGACGACCGCCGGGGAGCTGTTTTTT.